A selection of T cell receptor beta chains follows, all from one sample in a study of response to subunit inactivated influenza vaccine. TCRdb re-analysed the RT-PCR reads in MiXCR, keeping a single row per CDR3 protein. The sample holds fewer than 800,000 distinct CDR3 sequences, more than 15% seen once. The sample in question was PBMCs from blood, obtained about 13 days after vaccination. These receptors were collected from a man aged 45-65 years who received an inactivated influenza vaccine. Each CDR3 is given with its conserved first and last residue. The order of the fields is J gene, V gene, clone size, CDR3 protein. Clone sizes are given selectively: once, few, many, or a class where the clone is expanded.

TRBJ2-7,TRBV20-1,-,CSARAPDRRPYEQYF
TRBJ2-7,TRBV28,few,CASTGTGSYEQYF
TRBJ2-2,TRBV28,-,CASSFLRPLAGGNTGELFF
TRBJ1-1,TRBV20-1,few,CSAAHLLNTEAFF
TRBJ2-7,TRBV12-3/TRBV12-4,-,CASSLGRPDEQYF
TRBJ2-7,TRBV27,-,CASSPLRGGNEQYF
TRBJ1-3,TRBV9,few,CASSVGQASGNTIYF
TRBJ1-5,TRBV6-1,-,CASTPGTDSNQPQHF
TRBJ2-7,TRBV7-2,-,CASSVSPGTSYEQYF
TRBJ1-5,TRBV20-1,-,CSAVPTTSNQPQHF